The 30 T cell receptor beta chains listed next were all sequenced from one sample in a study of T-cell reconstitution after alpha-beta-depleted transplantation in children. Unique molecular identifiers were incorporated during preparation of the TCRbeta library. TCRdb recomputed calls from the PCR reads with MiXCR, one row per CDR3 protein. The sample holds 100,000 or so distinct CDR3 sequences; about a sixth are singletons and the top ten take about 19%. Sample: PBMCs, mostly from graft donor cells, taken 180 days after TCRalphabeta/CD19-depleted stem cell transplant. The receptors shown here come from a male patient between 2 and 15 years old who had a stem cell transplant for acute lymphoblastic leukemia, so the T cells may come from the graft donor.

The chain employs TRBV7-9 and TRBJ2-5, with TRBD1 matching 9 bases. The CDR3 sequence is 17 residues long. V trimming: 3 bases; J trimming: 5 bases; junction bases outside the gene matches: 13. From germline, CDR1 is SEHNR and CDR2 FQNEAQ (reference sequence). In nucleotides, the CDR3 is TGTGCCAGCAGCTTCTTCCCGCCGGGACAGGGTGAGGAGACCCAGTACTTC. The encoded protein is CASSFFPPGQGEETQYF.

This sequence joins TRBV5-1 and TRBJ2-7, with 14 bases fitting TRBD2. The V segment lost 0 bases and the J segment 5 bases; nucleotides outside the gene matches: 4. This CDR3 comprises 16 residues. In germline, CDR1 is SGHRS, CDR2 YFSETQ. The CDR3 DNA is TGCGCCAGCAGCTTGGGACTAGCGGGGGGGCTTGACGAGCAGTACTTC. It encodes CASSLGLAGGLDEQYF.

The table lists this clonotype with a few counts. The V call is TRBV7-9, the J call TRBJ2-1; D ambiguous. The germline gives CDR1 SEHNR, CDR2 FQNEAQ (reference sequence). Trimming removed 5 bases at V and 4 bases at J, with 9 bases between. This CDR3 comprises 13 residues. CDR3 coding DNA: TGTGCCAGCAGCCCGACACCATACAATGAGCAGTTCTTC. Translating gives CASSPTPYNEQFF.

This chain uses TRBV28 with TRBJ2-1, with 8 bases that match TRBD1. This CDR3 comprises 14 residues. The J segment lost 3 bases and the V segment lost 6 bases, leaving 4 bases of the junction unmatched. Germline loops: CDR1 MDHEN, CDR2 SYDVKM. The CDR3 sequence: CASRRTGYYNEQFF. The DNA for the CDR3 is TGTGCCAGCAGGAGGACAGGGTACTACAATGAGCAGTTCTTC.

The chain combines TRBV15 with TRBJ2-1; 11 nucleotides agree with TRBD1. Germline values: CDR1 LNHNV, CDR2 YYDKDF (reference sequence). V gave up 0 bases and J gave up 7 bases; unmatched junction bases: 11. The CDR3 contains 18 residues. This CDR3 is CATSRDLGQGAPMNEQFF. CDR3 nucleotide sequence: TGTGCCACCAGCAGAGATCTAGGACAGGGGGCGCCGATGAATGAGCAGTTCTTC. Using reference TRBV15 and TRBJ2-1 for the parts outside the CDR3, the full variable domain is DAMVIQNPRYQVTQFGKPVTLSCSQTLNHNVMYWYQQKSSQAPKLLFHYYDKDFNNEADTPDNFQSRRPNTSFCFLDIRSPGLGDTAMYLCATSRDLGQGAPMNEQFFGPGTRLTVL.

The V and J genes are TRBV7-8 and TRBJ2-2, with 8 bases matching TRBD1. The CDR3 runs 17 residues. Germline V gene lookup returns CDR1 SGHVS and CDR2 FQNEAQ. V shed 0 bases and J 6 bases; nucleotides not matched to a gene: 9. CDR3 sequence: CASSLAGQGAVSGELFF. The CDR3 DNA sequence: TGTGCCAGCAGCTTAGCGGGGCAGGGGGCGGTCTCCGGGGAGCTGTTTTTT.

This clonotype was recorded many times. The V and J genes are TRBV7-9 and TRBJ2-7; TRBD1 aligns across 7 bases. The CDR3 contains 15 residues. V gave up 5 bases and J gave up 2 bases; unmatched junction bases: 9. Germline assignment: CDR1 SEHNR and CDR2 FQNEAQ (reference sequence). The CDR3 is CASSRTGQFTYEQYF. The CDR3 nucleotides read TGTGCCAGCAGCCGTACGGGACAGTTTACCTACGAGCAGTACTTC.

This clonotype was picked up many times. The V call is TRBV3-1, the J call TRBJ1-2; D is unresolved. V shed 4 bases and J shed 2 bases, with 8 bases lying between them. CDR1 LGHDT and CDR2 YNNKEL come from the germline V gene (reference sequence). The CDR3 contains 13 residues. CDR3 amino acids: CASSLGQNYGYTF. The CDR3 DNA reads TGTGCCAGCAGCCTGGGCCAAAACTATGGCTACACCTTC.

This clonotype was observed a few times. The chain carries TRBV24-1 and TRBJ2-2; 10 nucleotides match TRBD1. The CDR3 is made up of 18 amino acids. Germline trimming cut 3 bases from V and 5 bases from J; bases unmatched to any gene: 11. Germline V gene lookup returns CDR1 KGHDR and CDR2 SFDVKD. This CDR3 is CATSDLSQGTGATGELFF. As DNA, the CDR3 is TGTGCCACCAGTGATCTAAGTCAAGGGACAGGGGCTACCGGGGAGCTGTTTTTT.

This clonotype has a handful of counts. The CDR3 region is CASSEAWEAFF. The DNA of the CDR3 is TGTGCCAGCAGTGAAGCATGGGAAGCTTTCTTT. The chain employs TRBV2 and TRBJ1-1; D is uncertain. V was clipped by 0 bases and J by 8 bases, with 4 bases between them. Germline V lookup: CDR1 SNHLY, CDR2 FYNNEI. The CDR3 is made up of 11 amino acids.

This chain uses TRBV20-1 with TRBJ2-1; weak D call: TRBD2 (7 bases). Germline assignment: CDR1 DFQATT and CDR2 SNEGSKA (reference sequence). The CDR3 loop spans 14 amino acids. V lost 2 bases to trimming and J lost 8 bases, with 16 bases between them. CDR3 nucleotides: TGCAGTGCTAGAAGGGGGGGGCCGGGATATGAGCAGTTCTTC. It specifies CSARRGGPGYEQFF.

In this sample, this clonotype turned up many times. The V gene is TRBV6-5, the J gene TRBJ2-7; 9 bases match TRBD2. The CDR3 has 15 residues. The ends lost 6 bases at V and 2 bases at J; junction bases unmatched: 8. Germline CDR1 MNHEY, CDR2 SVGAGI. The CDR3 here is CASSRSSGVPYEQYF. The CDR3 region has the DNA TGTGCCAGCAGCCGCTCTAGCGGGGTCCCCTACGAGCAGTACTTC.

This chain links TRBV29-1 with TRBJ2-5; 7 bases fit TRBD2. Germline V gives CDR1 SQVTM, CDR2 ANQGSEA. CDR3 length: 15 amino acids. V lost 1 base, J lost 5 bases, and 10 bases stayed unmatched. CDR3 residues: CSVEGSGVSLETQYF. For the CDR3, the DNA is TGCAGCGTTGAAGGGAGCGGGGTCTCTCTGGAGACCCAGTACTTC.

This clonotype was recorded a few times. The chain combines TRBV5-1 with TRBJ2-2; D not resolved. CDR1 SGHRS and CDR2 YFSETQ come from the germline V gene. V lost 6 bases and J lost 7, with 19 bases in between. The CDR3 is 15 amino acids. CDR3 sequence: CASTSDTLNGGELFF. In DNA, the CDR3 is TGCGCCAGCACCTCTGACACGTTAAACGGCGGGGAGCTGTTTTTT.

This clonotype was picked up a small number of times. CDR3 amino acids: CASSDRNTGELFF. The DNA for the CDR3 is TGTGCCAGCAGTGACCGAAACACCGGGGAGCTGTTTTTT. V and J are TRBV6-1 and TRBJ2-2, with D hard to call. CDR1 and CDR2 (germline): MNHNS, SASEGT. Trimming took off 3 bases at V and 2 bases at J, with 4 bases between the two ends. The CDR3 runs 13 residues.

This clonotype was recorded a few times. The chain recombines TRBV3-1 with TRBJ2-7; D not certain. Germline lookup yields CDR1 LGHDT and CDR2 YNNKEL (reference sequence). There are 12 residues in the CDR3. V was trimmed by 1 base and J by 4 bases, leaving 5 bases between them. This chain's CDR3 is CASSQGRYEQYF. Here the CDR3 DNA reads TGTGCCAGCAGCCAAGGACGGTACGAGCAGTACTTC.

The table lists this clonotype with a few counts. The CDR3 sequence: CATAGGPLNTEAFF. The CDR3 nucleotides are TGTGCCACCGCAGGAGGTCCCTTAAACACTGAAGCTTTCTTT. The genes are TRBV15 and TRBJ1-1; D unclear. With 8 bases removed from V and 2 bases from J, the gap between germline ends came to 15 bases. The CDR3 covers 14 residues. Germline V CDR1 and CDR2: LNHNV, YYDKDF (reference sequence). Filled out from reference TRBV15 and TRBJ1-1, the complete variable domain reads DAMVIQNPRYQVTQFGKPVTLSCSQTLNHNVMYWYQQKSSQAPKLLFHYYDKDFNNEADTPDNFQSRRPNTSFCFLDIRSPGLGDTAMYLCATAGGPLNTEAFFGQGTRLTVV.

This clonotype was counted at least ten times. The chain is built from TRBV10-3 and TRBJ1-1; D may be TRBD1 (5 bases). V shed 8 bases and J shed 7 bases, with 20 bases lying between them. CDR3 length: 14 amino acids. CDR1 and CDR2 from the germline V gene are ENHRY and SYGVKD. The CDR3 nucleotides are TGTGCCATCGGTAAAGATACGGGGGGATATGAAGCTTTCTTT. Translating it yields CAIGKDTGGYEAFF.

The chain employs TRBV7-6 and TRBJ1-1; perhaps TRBD1 as D (6 bases). From germline, CDR1 is SGHVS and CDR2 FNYEAQ. This CDR3 contains 13 residues. V was clipped by 6 bases and J by 1 base, with 9 bases between them. In nucleotides, the CDR3 is TGTGCCAGCAGAGAACAGGGGAACACTGAAGCTTTCTTT. Its protein is CASREQGNTEAFF.

The chain recombines TRBV20-1 with TRBJ2-1; 12 bases match TRBD2. The length of the CDR3 is 16 residues. The germline gives CDR1 DFQATT, CDR2 SNEGSKA (reference sequence). Unmatched junction bases numbered 7, after V lost 3 bases and J lost 4 bases. The CDR3 coding sequence is TGCAGTGCTAGGCCTCCTAGCGGGGGGGAGTACAATGAGCAGTTCTTC. The encoded protein is CSARPPSGGEYNEQFF.

This clonotype was recorded a few times. This sequence joins TRBV10-3 and TRBJ2-1; the D call may be TRBD1 or TRBD2 (5 bases each). Germline CDR1 and CDR2: ENHRY and SYGVKD. This CDR3 has 14 residues. V was trimmed by 8 bases and J by 6 bases, leaving 17 bases between them. CDR3 coding DNA: TGTGCCATCCTCCGGGACGAGGGATCCAATGAGCAGTTCTTC. It is translated as CAILRDEGSNEQFF.

This clonotype showed up many times. V usage is TRBV29-1 and J usage is TRBJ2-3; D perhaps matches TRBD1 (6 bases). V dropped 8 bases and J dropped 0 bases, with 15 bases sitting between them. In germline, CDR1 is SQVTM, CDR2 ANQGSEA. The CDR3 has 14 residues. CDR3: CSFQTGSSTDTQYF. DNA of the CDR3: TGCAGCTTTCAGACAGGTTCTAGCACAGATACGCAGTATTTT.

The chain joins TRBV6-1 to TRBJ2-3; possibly TRBD1 or TRBD2 for D (6 bases each). This CDR3 spans 16 amino acids. V lost 7 bases and J 0 bases, leaving 17 bases between the germline ends. Germline CDR1 and CDR2: MNHNS and SASEGT. This chain's CDR3 is CASIPMKGGSTDTQYF. CDR3 DNA: TGTGCCAGCATACCCATGAAGGGGGGAAGCACAGATACGCAGTATTTT.

This clonotype turned up a few times. The V and J genes are TRBV12-3 or TRBV12-4 and TRBJ2-7, with 8 bases lining up with TRBD1. After removal of 3 bases from V and 3 bases from J, the junction contained 4 bases not matched to a gene. The CDR3 runs 14 residues. The CDR3 DNA reads TGTGCCAGCAGTTTCCAGGGGGCGCGCTACGAGCAGTACTTC. This sequence encodes CASSFQGARYEQYF.

J is TRBJ1-1 and V is TRBV3-1; D call uncertain. Germline CDR1 LGHDT, CDR2 YNNKEL (reference sequence). The CDR3 sequence is 13 residues long. Trimming took 1 base from V and 3 from J, leaving 6 bases between them. Written as DNA, the CDR3 is TGTGCCAGCAGCCAAGCCGGGTACACTGAAGCTTTCTTT. Protein product: CASSQAGYTEAFF.

The J gene is TRBJ2-7, the V gene TRBV7-2; no clear D gene. CDR3 length equals 13 residues. V shed 0 bases and J shed 4 bases, with 7 bases lying between them. The germline CDR1 and CDR2 sequences are SGHTA and FQGNSA. The CDR3: CASSLAPEYEQYF. CDR3 bases: TGTGCCAGCAGCTTAGCTCCAGAATACGAGCAGTACTTC.

This clonotype was detected a few times. The J gene is TRBJ1-2, the V gene TRBV12-3 or TRBV12-4; D remains ambiguous. V gave up 3 bases and J gave up 1 base, with 18 bases separating them. CDR3 length: 17 residues. In nucleotides, the CDR3 is TGTGCCAGCAGTTTTAGAGGGATGCAGGTGATTAACTATGGCTACACCTTC. Its protein is CASSFRGMQVINYGYTF.

This clonotype was picked up many times. The chain combines TRBV20-1 with TRBJ2-3, with TRBD1 identical over 7 bases. This CDR3 is 15 amino acids long. Germline V lookup: CDR1 DFQATT, CDR2 SNEGSKA (reference sequence). V trimming: 5 bases; J trimming: 6 bases; junction bases outside the gene matches: 14. The CDR3 region is CSALQRQGFYDTQYF. The CDR3 coding sequence is TGCAGTGCTCTACAAAGACAGGGCTTCTACGATACGCAGTATTTT.

The V gene is TRBV6-2 or TRBV6-3, the J gene TRBJ2-7; tentatively, D is TRBD1 (5 bases). Trimming cost V 1 base and J 0 bases, with 16 bases left between them. In germline, CDR1 is MNHEY, CDR2 SVGEGT. This CDR3 region has 17 residues. CDR3 nucleotide sequence: TGTGCCAGCAGTTACTTCTACCAGGGCGTAAACTCCTACGAGCAGTACTTC. This gives the protein CASSYFYQGVNSYEQYF.

V and J are TRBV7-6 and TRBJ2-7; 9 bases agree with TRBD1. J gave up 3 bases and V 2 bases, and 2 bases lay outside the gene matches. Germline V CDR1 and CDR2: SGHVS, FNYEAQ. The CDR3 covers 14 residues. Here the CDR3 reads CASSLSTGGYEQYF. In DNA form, the CDR3 reads TGTGCCAGCAGCTTATCGACAGGGGGCTACGAGCAGTACTTC.